The clone carrying this T cell receptor (beta chain) turned up a few times. Antigen: not known. CDR1 SNHLY and CDR2 FYNNEI come from the germline V gene. V was clipped by 5 bases and J by 6 bases, with 15 bases between them. The length of the CDR3 is 14 residues. These data originate in a study of T-cell memory formation after mild COVID-19. Study in general: Largely, the TCR clusters proved donor specific.

General study findings and limits: Memory cells collected pre-infection included some clones that later responded, suggesting cross-reactive memory joined. Clones which contracted sat mainly in CM and EM if CD4+, and in EMRA if CD8+. Balance between CD4 and CD8 was seen in clones contracting day 15 to 85, and a CD4+ lean was seen in later expanders.

TCRdb fed the 5' RACE reads into MiXCR, producing one record per CDR3 protein. The repertoire has tens of thousands of distinct CDR3 sequences, about a tenth of them found once; the top ten carry about 12%. Sequenced sample: PBMCs or a T cell subset sorted from them (not recorded which). The chain carries TRBV2 and TRBJ2-3; D might be TRBD1 or TRBD2, each matching 5 bases. The origin of this receptor is an adult woman who had mild COVID-19 (a few samples of this study predate the infection). Cell type and time point are not known. CDR3 residues: CASSQGAEGDTQYF. CDR3 nucleotide sequence: TGTGCCAGCAGTCAGGGCGCTGAGGGGGATACGCAGTATTTT.